Sequencing of this T cell receptor beta chain was carried out in a study of T cells after yellow fever vaccination. Concerning this clonotype: Its antigen is unidentified.

Findings and caveats of the study: It was a weaker secondary response, yet one that peaked faster, at day 5 versus 15.

For TCR, cDNA came from 5'RACE template switching, which added a universal primer site and UMIs. A single record per CDR3 protein comes from TCRdb applying MiXCR to the 5' RACE reads. Of under 550,000 distinct CDR3 sequences in the sample, roughly 22% are singletons; the top ten hold roughly a sixth. Trimming shortened V by 6 bases and J by 6 bases, and 12 bases separated the two germline ends. The CDR3 consists of 12 residues. CDR1 ENHRY and CDR2 SYGVKD come from the germline V gene. The sequence came from a man younger than 35 who received the YFV17D yellow fever vaccine. Sequencing used PBMCs, obtained less than 25 days after the first yellow fever vaccination. The rearrangement joins TRBV10-3 to TRBJ2-7; D gene uncertain. The CDR3 spells CAIRNDGREQYV. DNA of the CDR3: TGTGCCATCAGAAACGACGGGCGCGAGCAGTACGTC.